Following are 16 T cell receptor beta chains from one sample sequenced in a study of blood T cells in healthy people across ages. Sample-barcoded 5' priming and a J-beta primer mix drove a second PCR of about 7 to 11 cycles. One entry per CDR3 protein, called by TCRdb with MiXCR from the 5' RACE reads. The top ten clones hold roughly 6.3% of a sample with roughly 1,300,000 distinct CDR3 sequences, around 55% of them seen once. Sequencing used blood. The receptors stem from a man aged 18 to 29 in good health.

The chain has TRBV20-1 and TRBJ2-7; no reliable D call. Germline V CDR1 and CDR2: DFQATT, SNEGSKA (reference sequence). Trimming removed 5 bases from V and 7 bases from J, with 15 bases in between. The CDR3 is made up of 12 amino acids. The CDR3 DNA follows: TGCAGTGCTCGTGCTCGGTACAATGAGCAGTACTTC. The encoded protein is CSARARYNEQYF.

The sample holds many counts of this clonotype. The CDR3 DNA sequence: TGCAGCGCTAGGGACAACCCCTACGAGCAGTACTTC. This gives the protein CSARDNPYEQYF. This chain links TRBV29-1 with TRBJ2-7, with D perhaps matching TRBD1 (6 bases). Germline CDR1 reads SQVTM; CDR2 reads ANQGSEA. This CDR3 is 12 amino acids long. Trimming shortened V by 7 bases and J by 2 bases, and 12 bases separated the two germline ends.

Turning to this clonotype: One junction end disagrees with the germline gene, perhaps due to a read error. V gene TRBV7-7 combines with J gene TRBJ2-7, with D unresolved. CDR3 size: 14 residues. Germline V CDR1 and CDR2: SSHAT, FNYEAQ (reference sequence). The CDR3 DNA reads TGTGCTAGCAGCCCCCGGGTCCCTACCTACGAGCAGTACTTC. Translated, it gives CASSPRVPTYEQYF. The whole variable domain, filled in from reference TRBV7-7 and TRBJ2-7, reads GAGVSQSPRYKVTKRGQDVTLRCDPISSHATLYWYQQALGQGPEFLTYFNYEAQPDKSGLPSDRFSAERPEGSISTLTIQRTEQRDSAMYRCASSPRVPTYEQYFGPGTRLTVT.

The gene calls are TRBV7-9 and TRBJ2-7; D unclear. CDR1 and CDR2 (germline): SEHNR, FQNEAQ (reference sequence). The CDR3 extends over 14 amino acids. Trimming took off 0 bases at V and 6 bases at J, with 12 bases between the two ends. The DNA of the CDR3 is TGTGCCAGCAGCTTAGCGCGAGCCTCCCCCGAGCAGTACTTC. This gives the protein CASSLARASPEQYF.

The chain is built from TRBV20-1 and TRBJ1-1, with 7 bases lining up with TRBD1. The CDR3 totals 15 residues. CDR1 is DFQATT, CDR2 SNEGSKA, per germline (reference sequence). V trimming: 4 bases; J trimming: 1 base; junction bases outside the gene matches: 9. The CDR3 coding sequence is TGCAGTGCTACCGGGACAGAAGGGTGGAACACTGAAGCTTTCTTT. Amino acid sequence: CSATGTEGWNTEAFF.

This clonotype has more than one count but fewer than ten. This rearrangement joins TRBV2 to TRBJ1-5, with D possibly matching TRBD1 (6 bases). Germline loops: CDR1 SNHLY, CDR2 FYNNEI. The length of the CDR3 is 15 residues. Trimming cost V 2 bases and J 5 bases, with 13 bases left between them. The CDR3 DNA sequence: TGTGCCAGCAGTGAAAACAGGGTGGGTTATCAGCCCCAGCATTTT. Its protein product is CASSENRVGYQPQHF.

The chain recombines TRBV9 with TRBJ2-4, with a possible D match to TRBD2 (6 bases). The V end was cut by 3 bases, the J end by 1 base, with 17 bases between. The germline V gene has CDR1 SGDLS and CDR2 YYNGEE. The CDR3 is 17 amino acids. CDR3 sequence reads: CASSGRDLMGAKNIQYF. CDR3 bases: TGTGCCAGCAGCGGGCGGGACCTGATGGGGGCCAAAAACATTCAGTACTTC.

As regards this clonotype: One junction end disagrees with the germline gene, perhaps due to a read error. V is TRBV20-1 and J is TRBJ1-2; no definite D call. Germline V gives CDR1 DFQATT, CDR2 SNEGSKA (reference sequence). CDR3 length: 12 amino acids. The CDR3 DNA is TGCAGTGCCCCCACGGTCGGCGATGGCCACACCTTC. Encoded protein: CSAPTVGDGHTF.

This chain links TRBV7-6 with TRBJ2-2, with D uncertain. The CDR3 runs to 14 residues. Germline values: CDR1 SGHVS, CDR2 FNYEAQ. V shed 1 base and J shed 6 bases, with 9 bases lying between them. DNA for the CDR3: TGTGCCAGCAGCTTAGGGCGCCCCCCCGGGGAGCTGTTTTTT. It codes for CASSLGRPPGELFF.

The chain uses TRBV27 and TRBJ2-1, with TRBD2 identical over 9 bases. The CDR3 length is 17 residues. The ends lost 6 bases at V and 4 bases at J; junction bases unmatched: 13. Germline CDR1 MNHEY, CDR2 SMNVEV (reference sequence). CDR3 sequence (DNA): TGTGCCAGCAGAGAGGTAATAGCGGGGGTGGGGTACAATGAGCAGTTCTTC. It codes for CASREVIAGVGYNEQFF.

V and J are TRBV4-2 and TRBJ2-1, with D possibly being TRBD2 (5 bases). Germline V lookup: CDR1 LGHNA, CDR2 YNFKEQ. Trimming took off 1 base at V and 0 bases at J, with 10 bases between the two ends. The CDR3 is made up of 16 amino acids. The CDR3 region has the DNA TGTGCCAGCAGCCAAGCGGTACGGGACTCCTACAATGAGCAGTTCTTC. It is translated as CASSQAVRDSYNEQFF.

The chain carries TRBV4-2 and TRBJ1-2; D ambiguous. Trimming took 0 bases from V and 6 from J, leaving 14 bases between them. The CDR3 runs to 15 residues. Germline V gives CDR1 LGHNA, CDR2 YNFKEQ. The chain's CDR3 is CASSQDGQVSNGYTF. The CDR3 DNA sequence: TGTGCCAGCAGCCAAGATGGGCAGGTATCGAATGGCTACACCTTC.

By share of the sample, this clonotype is medium-sized (0.01 to 0.1%). J is TRBJ1-2 and V is TRBV24-1; 9 bases fit TRBD1. Germline assignment: CDR1 KGHDR and CDR2 SFDVKD. The CDR3 length is 19 residues. V lost 4 bases, J lost 3 bases, and 17 bases stayed unmatched. Here the CDR3 reads CATSDMTGGATHPYYGYTF. CDR3 nucleotides: TGTGCCACCAGTGACATGACAGGGGGTGCCACCCACCCCTACTATGGCTACACCTTC.

This clonotype turned up a few times. The V and J genes are TRBV5-1 and TRBJ2-1, with 12 bases identical to TRBD2. The germline V gene has CDR1 SGHRS and CDR2 YFSETQ. V shed 4 bases and J 10 bases; nucleotides not matched to a gene: 9. The CDR3 spans 15 residues. The CDR3 nucleotides read TGCGCCAGCAGCGAGACTAGCGGGGGACCTCTGGAGCAGTTCTTC. Translated: CASSETSGGPLEQFF.

This clonotype was observed a handful of times. V usage is TRBV7-8 and J usage is TRBJ1-1; D remains ambiguous. The germline V and J ends were trimmed by 5 bases and 4 bases, with 14 bases remaining between them. Germline loops: CDR1 SGHVS, CDR2 FQNEAQ. The CDR3 extends over 14 amino acids. CDR3 protein: CASSPRRGGTEAFF. CDR3 in DNA: TGTGCCAGCAGCCCTCGTCGGGGTGGCACTGAAGCTTTCTTT.

The chain combines TRBV18 with TRBJ2-3, with 8 bases lining up with TRBD1. Germline V lookup: CDR1 KGHSH, CDR2 LQKENI. The CDR3 runs 15 residues. Trimming removed 6 bases from V and 5 bases from J; junction bases left unmatched: 10. CDR3 sequence (DNA): TGTGCCAGCTCGGTGGTTGGACAGGGCCGAGATACGCAGTATTTT. Residues: CASSVVGQGRDTQYF.